These 31 T cell receptor beta chains were sequenced from one sample in a study of tumor and adjacent non-tumor tissue in lung cancer. The template was RNA from unsorted bulk tissue. The library came from three nested PCR rounds adapted from ARM-PCR protocols. TCRdb processed the multiplex PCR reads anew with MiXCR; each CDR3 protein has one entry. The table has 70,000 to 90,000 distinct CDR3 sequences, around 80% seen once. Input material: lung tumor tissue. The origin of the receptors is a woman in her forties or fifties with non-small cell lung cancer.

This clonotype came up many times. The chain couples TRBV5-1 to TRBJ1-1; D possibly corresponds to TRBD1 (6 bases). Germline V CDR1 and CDR2: SGHRS, YFSETQ. The germline V and J ends were trimmed by 4 bases and 2 bases, with 12 bases remaining between them. This CDR3 is built from 14 residues. The CDR3 is CASSQGTANTEAFF. The CDR3 DNA is TGCGCCAGCAGCCAGGGGACGGCCAACACTGAAGCTTTCTTT.

The sample holds one count of this clonotype. The V call is TRBV20-1, the J call TRBJ2-1, with D possibly matching TRBD1 (5 bases). V was trimmed by 6 bases and J by 4 bases, leaving 19 bases between them. Germline CDR1 is DFQATT and CDR2 is SNEGSKA (reference sequence). CDR3 length: 15 amino acids. The CDR3 nucleotides read TGCAGTGCCCTCCAGGGTAGCAGGGATTACAATGAGCAGTTCTTC. Translating it yields CSALQGSRDYNEQFF.

Points on this clonotype: Relative to the germline gene, one junction end is altered; a read error may explain this. The V call is TRBV6-1, the J call TRBJ1-2; 7 bases match TRBD1. In germline, CDR1 is MNHNS, CDR2 SASEGT. The CDR3 has 14 amino acids. DNA for the CDR3: TGTACCAGCCAGGGGGGTAGGGCTGACTATGGCTACACCTTC. This codes for CTSQGGRADYGYTF.

This clonotype has more than one count but fewer than ten. It may be a read error: a sequence one base away is much more abundant. The chain employs TRBV24-1 and TRBJ2-7; 8 bases fit TRBD1. Germline CDR1 is KGHDR and CDR2 is SFDVKD. CDR3 length equals 13 residues. CDR3 DNA sequence: TGTGTCACCAGAGGACAGGGCTCCTACGAGCAGTACTTC. The encoded protein is CVTRGQGSYEQYF.

The chain carries TRBV25-1 and TRBJ2-2; D is perhaps TRBD1 (5 bases). The V gene's germline CDR1 is MGHDK and CDR2 SYGVNS. The germline V and J ends were trimmed by 10 bases and 8 bases, with 14 bases remaining between them. This CDR3 has 12 residues. The CDR3 nucleotides are TGTGCCACCACCCAGGGATCAGGGGAGCTGTTTTTT. As protein: CATTQGSGELFF. Using reference TRBV25-1 and TRBJ2-2 for the parts outside the CDR3, the full variable domain is EADIYQTPRYLVIGTGKKITLECSQTMGHDKMYWYQQDPGMELHLIHYSYGVNSTEKGDLSSESTVSRIRTEHFPLTLESARPSHTSQYLCATTQGSGELFFGEGSRLTVL.

With respect to this clonotype: One junction end disagrees with the germline gene, perhaps due to a read error. The rearrangement uses TRBV11-2 and TRBJ2-1, with D possibly being TRBD2 (6 bases). Germline V CDR1 and CDR2: SGHAT, FQNNGV. There are 15 residues in the CDR3. The CDR3 coding sequence is TGTGCCACCAGCTTTATAGCGGTAGGAGACAATGACCAGTTCTTC. Translated: CATSFIAVGDNDQFF.

About this clonotype itself: An end of the junction differs from the germline gene, which may be a read error. The chain has TRBV4-2 and TRBJ1-5; TRBD1 is a possible D gene (6 bases). CDR3 size: 14 residues. The germline V gene has CDR1 LGHNA and CDR2 YNFKEQ. CDR3 region: CASSQGTVNQAQHF. The DNA of the CDR3 is TGTGCCAGCAGCCAAGGGACAGTAAATCAGGCCCAACATTTT.

This clonotype was observed once. No conserved phenylalanine or tryptophan ends this CDR3, so it is likely a read error. The gene calls are TRBV20-1 and TRBJ2-4; 8 bases are shared with TRBD1. The CDR3 covers 17 residues. Per germline, CDR1 DFQATT and CDR2 SNEGSKA (reference sequence). The CDR3 spells CNASVSGGAGSGNIQYL. The CDR3 DNA follows: TGCAATGCTAGCGTCTCAGGGGGCGCGGGATCCGGAAACATTCAGTACTTA.

The chain recombines TRBV29-1 with TRBJ2-2; the D is unclear. Germline-derived CDR1 and CDR2 are SQVTM and ANQGSEA. The CDR3 runs to 10 residues. CDR3 in amino acids: CNVLTRELFF. The CDR3 DNA is TGCAACGTACTTACCAGGGAGCTGTTTTTT.

The V call is TRBV28, the J call TRBJ1-5; D perhaps matches TRBD1 (6 bases). Trimming stripped 4 bases from V and 15 bases from J, with 22 bases between. Germline CDR1 is MDHEN and CDR2 is SYDVKM. This CDR3 has 14 residues. The CDR3 loop is CASSYRAVSQPWHF. The DNA of the CDR3 is TGTGCCAGCAGTTACAGGGCAGTTAGTCAGCCCTGGCATTTT.

As for this clonotype: The junction departs from the called germline gene at one end, perhaps through a read error. V is TRBV20-1 and J is TRBJ1-5; D is possibly TRBD1 (5 bases). The CDR3 is made up of 14 amino acids. CDR1 DFQATT and CDR2 SNEGSKA come from the germline V gene (reference sequence). The CDR3 nucleotides are TGCAGTGTCGAGATTGGGGGATTTAATCAGTCCCAGCATTTT. It yields the protein CSVEIGGFNQSQHF.

About this clonotype itself: Relative to the germline gene, one junction end is altered; a read error may explain this. The chain uses TRBV4-2 and TRBJ1-1; D is perhaps TRBD1 (5 bases). The germline gives CDR1 LGHNA, CDR2 YNFKEQ. The CDR3 has 17 amino acids. The CDR3: CASCQVGIGGGNTEAFF. CDR3 nucleotides: TGTGCCAGCTGCCAAGTTGGGATTGGGGGTGGGAACACCGAAGCTTTCTTT.

In this sample, this clonotype turned up once. A read error is likely, as this CDR3 ends without the conserved phenylalanine or tryptophan. The CDR3 loop is CATSRDSLAQFL. The CDR3 nucleotides are TGTGCCACCAGCAGAGATAGCCTAGCGCAGTTCTTA. The genes are TRBV15 and TRBJ2-1; D is possibly TRBD2 (5 bases). The V end lost 0 bases, the J end lost 12 bases, and 9 bases lay between the germline ends. The V gene's germline CDR1 is LNHNV and CDR2 YYDKDF (reference sequence). CDR3 length equals 12 residues.

Notes on this clonotype: It is likely a read error, because the conserved phenylalanine at the end of the CDR3 is missing. The V and J genes are TRBV20-1 and TRBJ2-7, with TRBD2 identical over 7 bases. Looked up from germline, CDR1 is DFQATT and CDR2 is SNEGSKA (reference sequence). The CDR3 covers 15 residues. J was trimmed by 4 bases and V by 5 bases; bases with no gene match: 14. The CDR3 DNA sequence: TGCAGTGCTGCCCCGGGGAGCGGGACTGTGTACGAGCAGTACTAC. This encodes CSAAPGSGTVYEQYY.

This clonotype appeared a single time. J is TRBJ2-7 and V is TRBV20-1; 9 nucleotides line up with TRBD2. J gave up 3 bases and V 4 bases, and 4 bases lay outside the gene matches. This CDR3 region has 13 residues. CDR1 and CDR2 (germline): DFQATT, SNEGSKA (reference sequence). CDR3 DNA sequence: TGCAGTGCTAAGGGGACTAGCAACTACGAGCAGTACTTC. This gives the protein CSAKGTSNYEQYF.

As regards this clonotype: The junction differs from germline at one of its ends, possibly a read error. This rearrangement joins TRBV6-5 to TRBJ2-7; D remains ambiguous. Germline V lookup: CDR1 MNHEY, CDR2 SVGAGI. The CDR3 totals 14 residues. The CDR3 reads CAISLSDGPYEHYF. The CDR3 DNA is TGTGCCATCAGCCTAAGTGACGGGCCCTACGAGCACTACTTC.

This clonotype was seen a handful of times. Since the CDR3 does not end with the conserved phenylalanine or tryptophan, this likely comes from a read error. The V gene is TRBV10-3, the J gene TRBJ2-7, with D unclear. The CDR3 totals 13 residues. Trimming took 2 bases from V and 2 from J, leaving 7 bases between them. Per the germline V gene, CDR1 is ENHRY and CDR2 is SYGVKD. CDR3 loop: CAISEGGPYEQYL. CDR3 sequence (DNA): TGTGCCATCAGTGAGGGTGGACCCTACGAGCAGTACTTA.

The chain carries TRBV12-3 or TRBV12-4 and TRBJ2-1; weak D call: TRBD1 (6 bases). This CDR3 is 16 amino acids long. Trimming left V 5 bases short and J 0 bases short, with 14 bases between. The CDR3 DNA reads TGTGCCAGCAGTGGAAGACAGGTGGGCTCCTACAATGAGCAGTTCTTC. This gives the protein CASSGRQVGSYNEQFF.

Concerning this clonotype: A much larger clone lies a single base off, so this may be a read error. This sequence joins TRBV6-2 or TRBV6-3 and TRBJ1-1; D is uncertain. The CDR3 consists of 12 residues. Trimming left V 6 bases short and J 1 base short, with 6 bases between. CDR1 is MNHEY and CDR2 is SVGEGT in the germline V gene. DNA for the CDR3: TGTGCCAGCAGGGGAGGGAACACTGAAGCTTTCTTT. Translated, it gives CASRGGNTEAFF.

As for this clonotype: A much larger clone lies a single base off, so this may be a read error. This chain links TRBV28 with TRBJ1-5; no definite D call. Trimming removed 3 bases at V and 7 bases at J, with 13 bases between. This CDR3 is built from 14 residues. Germline V gene data show CDR1 as MDHEN and CDR2 as SYDVKM. CDR3: CASSLLARGQPQHF. Written as DNA, the CDR3 is TGTGCCAGCAGTTTGCTCGCGCGCGGACAGCCCCAGCATTTT.

Concerning this clonotype: At one boundary the junction diverges from the germline segment, which might be a read error. The chain recombines TRBV29-1 with TRBJ1-1; D call uncertain. The CDR3 has 15 amino acids. Germline V CDR1 and CDR2: SQVTM, ANQGSEA. The CDR3 sequence is CSVVKGGRRNIEAFF. The CDR3 DNA follows: TGCAGCGTTGTGAAGGGAGGACGTCGGAACATTGAAGCTTTCTTT.

The sample holds one count of this clonotype. The junction does not match germline at one end; this may be a read error. The V call is TRBV4-2, the J call TRBJ2-3, with 9 bases aligning to TRBD2. The CDR3 has 16 residues. Germline V CDR1 and CDR2: LGHNA, YNFKEQ. CDR3: CTSSQGLARSIDTQYF. For the CDR3, the DNA is TGTACCAGCAGCCAAGGACTAGCGCGAAGTATAGATACGCAGTATTTT.

This clonotype was observed a handful of times. One end of the junction is discordant with germline, which a read error may explain. This chain uses TRBV5-6 with TRBJ2-4; maybe TRBD1 (6 bases). Germline-derived CDR1 and CDR2 are SGHDT and YYEEEE. The CDR3 length is 14 residues. In DNA, the CDR3 is TGTGCCAGCGGCTTAAGACAGGCCGGGAACATTCAGTACTTC. Its translation is CASGLRQAGNIQYF.

On this clonotype itself: One end of the junction is discordant with germline, which a read error may explain. J is TRBJ2-7 and V is TRBV20-1; TRBD2 matches at 7 bases. Germline assignment: CDR1 DFQATT and CDR2 SNEGSKA (reference sequence). The CDR3 extends over 15 amino acids. Here the CDR3 DNA reads TGTAGTGTTAGAGGTCTCCGGGAGGCCTCCCCCGAGCAGTACTTC. Residues: CSVRGLREASPEQYF.

A word on this clonotype: Mismatch with germline at one junction end may stem from a read error. The chain has TRBV20-1 and TRBJ2-2; a possible D gene is TRBD1 (6 bases). CDR3 length: 13 residues. Germline loops: CDR1 DFQATT, CDR2 SNEGSKA (reference sequence). Here the CDR3 DNA reads TGCAGTGCTAGAATCCTCCTCGAGGGGGAGTTGTTTTTT. This translates into CSARILLEGELFF.

Worth noting for this clonotype: At one of its ends the junction is not consistent with the germline gene, which may arise from a read error. The chain carries TRBV29-1 and TRBJ2-1; D remains unclear. CDR3 length: 13 residues. CDR1 is SQVTM, CDR2 ANQGSEA, per germline. The CDR3 protein is CSAVRKGNNDQFF. The CDR3 bases are TGCAGCGCTGTTAGGAAGGGCAACAATGATCAGTTCTTC.

The sample holds many counts of this clonotype. V usage is TRBV29-1 and J usage is TRBJ2-1; unclear D gene. V lost 4 bases to trimming and J lost 3 bases, with 10 bases between them. Germline CDR1 is SQVTM and CDR2 is ANQGSEA. The CDR3 length is 13 residues. The CDR3 loop reads CSVVPDFYNEQFF. The CDR3 DNA reads TGCAGCGTTGTCCCAGATTTCTACAATGAGCAGTTCTTC.

On this clonotype itself: Mismatch with germline at one junction end may stem from a read error. The J gene is TRBJ2-7, the V gene TRBV20-1; D is unresolved. The end of the DNA is better explained by TRBJ2-1, so the J call may be wrong. CDR1 and CDR2 from the germline V gene are DFQATT and SNEGSKA (reference sequence). CDR3 length equals 15 residues. CDR3 nucleotides: TGTAGTGCTAGATCAATCGAGCGACCCCCATACGAGCAGTTCTTC. Protein product: CSARSIERPPYEQFF.

V gene TRBV11-3 combines with J gene TRBJ2-1; no reliable D call. Germline CDR1 reads SGHNT; CDR2 reads YENEEA. Trimming removed 5 bases at V and 0 bases at J, with 14 bases between. The CDR3 length is 16 residues. The CDR3 DNA reads as TGTGCCAGCAGCGAAAGTTGGCAAAGCTCCTACAATGAGCAGTTCTTC. It encodes CASSESWQSSYNEQFF.

As concerns this clonotype: It is likely a read error, because the conserved phenylalanine at the end of the CDR3 is missing. The V and J genes are TRBV6-5 and TRBJ2-1, with 7 bases aligning to TRBD2. This CDR3 has 17 amino acids. The trim removed 2 bases at V and 4 bases at J, leaving 11 bases unmatched. Germline V CDR1 and CDR2: MNHEY, SVGAGI. The CDR3 region has the DNA TGTGCCAGCAGTTACAATCTCGGGGGGAGCTCTTACAATGAGCAGTTCTCC. As protein: CASSYNLGGSSYNEQFS.

About this clonotype itself: Without the conserved terminal phenylalanine or tryptophan, this CDR3 likely stems from a read error. J is TRBJ2-1 and V is TRBV6-2 or TRBV6-3; D not certain. The V gene's germline CDR1 is MNHEY and CDR2 SVGEGT. The CDR3 contains 17 residues. Between the trimmed V and J ends, which lost 0 bases and 5 bases, there was a span of 17 bases. This CDR3 is CASSYSRTDDNHNEQFL. CDR3 nucleotide sequence: TGTGCCAGCAGTTACTCGCGGACGGACGACAACCACAATGAGCAGTTCTTA.